The rows below give T cell receptor beta chains drawn from one sample of a study of cytomegalovirus exposure and HLA in healthy donors. The repertoire was sequenced with immunoSEQ multiplex PCR; TCRdb's copy has only in-frame clones and lacks some. The sample has about 130,000 clones, around 77% seen once. Sequenced sample: PBMCs. Source of these receptors: a woman aged 40-49 years in good health and CMV-seropositive. Both conserved end residues are trimmed from each CDR3. Fields, in order: V gene, J gene, CDR3 protein.

TRBV19	TRBJ2-7	ASSRPGTAVEQY
TRBV5-1	TRBJ2-5	ASSLPTVRPAGSQY
TRBV4-2	TRBJ2-2	ASRNRDRVTGELF
TRBV7-9	TRBJ1-1	ASTQRGHEAF
TRBV9	TRBJ2-3	ASSVETSTDTQY
TRBV18	TRBJ2-7	ASSPLRQGDEQY
TRBV7-9	TRBJ2-7	ASSPPDRFYEQY
TRBV6-5	TRBJ2-7	ASSSPRTSGYEQY
TRBV4-1	TRBJ1-5	ASSQDGQGHQPQH
TRBV28	TRBJ2-7	ASREAGEQY
TRBV6-1	TRBJ2-1	ASSEGGSSYNEQF
TRBV13	TRBJ2-1	ASSLDILSYNEQF
TRBV28	TRBJ2-3	ASSSGIAGTSTDTQY
TRBV5-8	TRBJ2-1	ASSFSGRRYNEQF
TRBV29-1	TRBJ1-1	STDGGGTEAF
TRBV28	TRBJ2-6	ASRDLSNVLT
TRBV5-1	TRBJ1-2	ASSPGTVYGYT
TRBV5-4	TRBJ2-1	ASSLARLAGADEQF
TRBV12-1	TRBJ2-7	ASSLGLAGAEQY
TRBV6-1	TRBJ2-4	ASSEATGLAGGPVKNIQY
TRBV5-6	TRBJ1-1	ASSGRTAWGTEAF
TRBV28	TRBJ2-7	ASTLGLAPYEQY
TRBV28	TRBJ2-7	ASSLWQDRSYEQY
TRBV7-9	TRBJ1-1	ASSFGTGGDEAF
TRBV9	TRBJ2-1	ASSPQFSGSGYEQF
TRBV27	TRBJ1-2	ASSPTGTGHGYT
TRBV10-3	TRBJ1-2	AISVGGGSIYGYT
TRBV18	TRBJ1-1	ASSLYGGRYTEAF
TRBV28	TRBJ2-7	ASSLKGAYEQY
TRBV6-4	TRBJ2-3	ASSGLAGGTDTQY
TRBV15	TRBJ2-3	ATSRDLSDTQY
TRBV29-1	TRBJ2-2	SVQRDFLDTGELF
TRBV7-9	TRBJ2-4	ASSPLGGDTAKNIQY
TRBV29-1	TRBJ1-2	SVLTGRVGYT
TRBV18	TRBJ2-1	ASSLPSGLYNEQF
TRBV30	TRBJ2-5	AWRSQEETQY
TRBV27	TRBJ2-3	ASSSPSGVHSTDTQY
TRBV4-1	TRBJ1-5	ASSQGTGGNQPQH
TRBV5-4	TRBJ1-1	ASSTGQGAWNTEAF
TRBV6-5	TRBJ1-2	ASSERTGDGYT
TRBV7-8	TRBJ2-3	ASSSEGDTQY
TRBV27	TRBJ2-3	ASRLLATDTQY
TRBV5-6	TRBJ2-7	ASSWGQGTTYEQY
TRBV18	TRBJ1-1	ASSPPLQGAGSTEAF
TRBV6-5	TRBJ2-7	ASSTKDSTYEQY
TRBV7-9	TRBJ1-5	ASSQRTVADRQPQH